This T cell receptor beta chain emerged from a study of T cell responses to AZD1222 COVID-19 vaccine. As regards this clone: What it binds is unknown.

The CDR3 is 13 residues long. Germline V gene data show CDR1 as LGHDT and CDR2 as YNNKEL (reference sequence). V lost 4 bases and J lost 8; bases outside the gene matches: 5. Sequencing was performed with immunoSEQ multiplex PCR; in TCRdb, only in-frame clones are kept and a portion is missing. The data contain about 54,000 clones, 80% to 90% of them singletons. Study outcomes and limitations: Seropositive AZD1222 recipients at baseline numbered only five to seven.

The J gene is TRBJ2-1, the V gene TRBV3-1 (or the pseudogene TRBV3-2); 7 bases are a match to TRBD1. The specimen was peripheral blood, collected 28 days after the second AZD1222 dose. The TCR originated in an adult who received the AZD1222 COVID-19 vaccine. In DNA form, the CDR3 reads TGTGCCAGCAGCCCGACAGGGATGGATGAGCAGTTCTTC. Amino acids: CASSPTGMDEQFF.